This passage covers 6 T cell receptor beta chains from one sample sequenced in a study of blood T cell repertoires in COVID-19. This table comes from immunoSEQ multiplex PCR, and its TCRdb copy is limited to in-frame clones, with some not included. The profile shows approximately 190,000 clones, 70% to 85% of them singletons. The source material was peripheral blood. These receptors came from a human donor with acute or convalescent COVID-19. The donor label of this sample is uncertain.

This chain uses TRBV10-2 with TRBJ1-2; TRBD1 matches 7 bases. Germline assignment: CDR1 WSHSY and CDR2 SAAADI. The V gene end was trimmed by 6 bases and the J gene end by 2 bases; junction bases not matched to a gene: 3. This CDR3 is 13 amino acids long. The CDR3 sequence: CASRETGNYGYTF. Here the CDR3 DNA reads TGCGCCAGCAGAGAGACAGGGAACTATGGCTACACCTTC.

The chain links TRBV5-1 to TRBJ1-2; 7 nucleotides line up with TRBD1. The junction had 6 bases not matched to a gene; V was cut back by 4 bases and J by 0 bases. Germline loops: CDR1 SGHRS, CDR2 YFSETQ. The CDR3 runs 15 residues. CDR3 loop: CASSITGETNYGYTF. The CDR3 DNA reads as TGCGCCAGCAGCATTACAGGGGAAACTAACTATGGCTACACCTTC.

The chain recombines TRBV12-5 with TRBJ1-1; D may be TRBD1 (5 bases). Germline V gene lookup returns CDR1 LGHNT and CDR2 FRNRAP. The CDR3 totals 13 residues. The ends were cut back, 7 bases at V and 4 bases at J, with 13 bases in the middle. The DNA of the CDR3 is TGTGCTAGTGCCTTAGGAAGGGGCACTGAAGCTTTCTTT. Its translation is CASALGRGTEAFF.

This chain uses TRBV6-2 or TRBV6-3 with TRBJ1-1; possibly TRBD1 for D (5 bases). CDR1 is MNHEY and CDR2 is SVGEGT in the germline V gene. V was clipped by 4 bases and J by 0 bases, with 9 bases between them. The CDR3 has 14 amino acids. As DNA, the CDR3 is TGTGCCAGCAGTTCTACAGGAATGAACACTGAAGCTTTCTTT. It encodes CASSSTGMNTEAFF.

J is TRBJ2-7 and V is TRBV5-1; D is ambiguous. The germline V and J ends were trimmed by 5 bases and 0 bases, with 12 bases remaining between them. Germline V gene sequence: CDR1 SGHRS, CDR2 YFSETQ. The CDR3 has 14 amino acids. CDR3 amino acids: CASRTVALSYEQYF. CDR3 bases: TGCGCCAGCAGGACTGTAGCACTCTCCTACGAGCAGTACTTC.

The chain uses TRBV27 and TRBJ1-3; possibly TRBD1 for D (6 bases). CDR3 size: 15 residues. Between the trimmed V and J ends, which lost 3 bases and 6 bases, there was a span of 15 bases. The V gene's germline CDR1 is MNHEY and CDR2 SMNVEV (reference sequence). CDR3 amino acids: CASSLRGNRANTIYF. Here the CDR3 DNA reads TGTGCCAGCAGTTTGCGTGGCAACAGGGCAAACACCATATATTTT.